This T cell receptor (beta chain) was obtained from a study of cytomegalovirus exposure and HLA in healthy donors. Primers included in the PCR were 60 Vbeta and 13 Jbeta primers. Sequencing was performed with immunoSEQ multiplex PCR; in TCRdb, only in-frame clones are kept and a portion is missing. The sample consists of 110,000 to 150,000 clones, around three quarters of them appearing once. Of note for this clone: Its specificity is not known.

The study's findings and limits: Later on, analysis showed that most CMV-associated TCR beta chains appeared to be HLA-restricted.

V was trimmed by 6 bases and J by 5 bases, leaving 11 bases between them. This CDR3 comprises 14 residues. In germline, CDR1 is SEHNR, CDR2 FQNEAQ (reference sequence). The rearrangement uses TRBV7-9 and TRBJ1-6; D remains ambiguous. The TCR comes from a woman between 18 and 29 years old in good health and CMV-seropositive. Sequencing was performed on PBMCs. The CDR3 is CASRTDGNNSPLHF. CDR3 sequence (DNA): TGTGCCAGCAGAACGGACGGGAATAATTCACCCCTCCACTTT.